This TCR beta chain was captured by sequencing in a study of blood T cell repertoires in COVID-19. On the study more broadly: The United States, Italy and Spain supplied acute and convalescent COVID-19 samples.

Study processing details: Reference gene primer amplification gave nucleated cell count estimates. Profiling relied on immunoSEQ multiplex PCR, and the TCRdb table lists in-frame clones only, not all of them. The DNA was the basis for D and trimming; V, J and clone size are from that table. The sample has 190,000 or so clones; more than 80% are singletons. V lost 5 bases and J 2 bases, leaving 22 bases between the germline ends. Germline-derived CDR1 and CDR2 are SGHDN and FVKESK. The CDR3 covers 18 residues. Cohort 3 recovered donors had two negative PCRs, clearance, or symptom resolution. This TCR was sampled from a woman between 18 and 30 years old who had recovered from COVID-19. The chain recombines TRBV14 with TRBJ1-3; no clear D. The source material was PBMCs or T cells enriched from blood (not recorded which). CDR3 in amino acids: CASSVRGGEERTGNTIYF. The CDR3 DNA follows: TGTGCCAGCAGCGTTCGGGGAGGTGAAGAAAGAACTGGAAACACCATATATTTT.